Each of the 22 T cell receptor beta chains below was sequenced from the same sample in a study of PD-1 blockade in classical Hodgkin lymphoma. Every one of the patients relapsed after autologous stem cell transplantation (brentuximab vedotin exposure was variable). Repertoires were generated with immunoSEQ multiplex PCR, while TCRdb's copy carries only in-frame clones and drops some. The table includes more than 90,000 clones, 81% detected once. The input for sequencing was peripheral blood mononuclear cells (PBMCs), taken before the second cycle of nivolumab. The origin of the receptors is a human donor with classical Hodgkin lymphoma.

The CDR3 region has the DNA TGTGCCAGCAGCTCCTTGGGCCTGAACACTGAAGCTTTCTTT. Protein: CASSSLGLNTEAFF. V usage is TRBV7-3 and J usage is TRBJ1-1; D remains ambiguous. The germline CDR1 and CDR2 sequences are SGHTA and FQGTGA. V dropped 4 bases and J dropped 0 bases, with 9 bases sitting between them. The CDR3 spans 14 residues. Supplemented by reference TRBV7-3 and TRBJ1-1, the full variable domain reads GAGVSQTPSNKVTEKGKYVELRCDPISGHTALYWYRQSLGQGPEFLIYFQGTGAADDSGLPNDRFFAVRPEGSVSTLKIQRTERGDSAVYLCASSSLGLNTEAFFGQGTRLTVV.

This clone was detected only a few times. The V gene is TRBV10-3, the J gene TRBJ1-3, with D unresolved. Trimming stripped 8 bases from V and 0 bases from J, with 8 bases between. Germline V gene data show CDR1 as ENHRY and CDR2 as SYGVKD. The CDR3 spans 13 residues. CDR3 region: CAIASTSGNTIYF. The CDR3 DNA reads as TGTGCCATCGCTTCAACCTCTGGAAACACCATATATTTT.

The chain carries TRBV5-4 and TRBJ2-1; D gene ambiguous. The length of the CDR3 is 13 residues. Germline values: CDR1 SGHNT, CDR2 YYREEE (reference sequence). V lost 1 base and J 9 bases, leaving 11 bases between the germline ends. In DNA, the CDR3 is TGTGCCAGCAGCTTGTGGGGTGGGTCTGAGCAGTTCTTC. Its translation: CASSLWGGSEQFF.

This sequence joins TRBV7-2 and TRBJ2-7; TRBD2 might be the D (6 bases). This CDR3 has 15 amino acids. Deletions cut 2 bases from V and 3 bases from J, with 14 bases between. Germline CDR1 reads SGHTA; CDR2 reads FQGNSA. In nucleotides, the CDR3 is TGTGCCAGCAGCTTAACAACAGGACTAATCTACGAGCAGTACTTC. Amino acids: CASSLTTGLIYEQYF.

The chain recombines TRBV10-3 with TRBJ1-4; the D gene is possibly TRBD1 (5 bases). The CDR3 is 13 amino acids. Trimming took 7 bases from V and 8 from J, leaving 14 bases between them. Looked up from germline, CDR1 is ENHRY and CDR2 is SYGVKD. CDR3 sequence reads: CAINQGPSEKLFF. CDR3 DNA: TGTGCCATCAACCAGGGACCATCCGAAAAACTGTTTTTT.

The genes are TRBV2 and TRBJ1-2; D possibly corresponds to TRBD1 (5 bases). The CDR3 covers 13 residues. Germline V gives CDR1 SNHLY, CDR2 FYNNEI. Trimming shortened V by 3 bases and J by 8 bases, and 13 bases separated the two germline ends. The CDR3 nucleotides are TGTGCCAGCAGTGAGACAGCGAGATCCGGCTACACCTTC. Translating it yields CASSETARSGYTF.

The chain carries TRBV29-1 and TRBJ2-1; D perhaps matches TRBD2 (6 bases). The ends were cut back, 7 bases at V and 6 bases at J, with 16 bases in the middle. The CDR3 runs to 13 residues. The germline gives CDR1 SQVTM, CDR2 ANQGSEA. This chain's CDR3 is CSGSGLGINEQFF. As DNA, the CDR3 is TGCAGCGGAAGCGGGTTGGGCATCAATGAGCAGTTCTTC.

The chain recombines TRBV30 with TRBJ1-2; D is unclear. The V end lost 0 bases, the J end lost 7 bases, and 15 bases lay between the germline ends. There are 14 residues in the CDR3. Germline loops: CDR1 GTSNPN, CDR2 SVGIG (reference sequence). The CDR3 sequence is CAWSVGRAFSGYTF. DNA of the CDR3: TGTGCCTGGAGTGTAGGTAGGGCTTTCAGTGGCTACACCTTC. Based on the CDR3 plus reference TRBV30 and TRBJ1-2, the full variable domain is SQTIHQWPATLVQPVGSPLSLECTVEGTSNPNLYWYRQAAGRGLQLLFYSVGIGQISSEVPQNLSASRPQDRQFILSSKKLLLSDSGFYLCAWSVGRAFSGYTFGSGTRLTVV.

On this clone itself: In the same sample, other DNA sequences code for this CDR3. V usage is TRBV30 and J usage is TRBJ1-5; D is ambiguous. Germline V gene lookup returns CDR1 GTSNPN and CDR2 SVGIG (reference sequence). V dropped 3 bases and J dropped 3 bases, with 15 bases sitting between them. The CDR3 is 15 amino acids. In nucleotides, the CDR3 is TGTGCCTGGAGCCCCTCGTTCAGCTACAATCAGCCCCAGCATTTT. This encodes CAWSPSFSYNQPQHF.

The J gene is TRBJ1-2, the V gene TRBV10-3; D remains ambiguous. V dropped 1 base and J dropped 6 bases, with 12 bases sitting between them. CDR3 length equals 14 residues. Looked up from germline, CDR1 is ENHRY and CDR2 is SYGVKD. The CDR3: CAISELAADDGYTF. In DNA, the CDR3 is TGTGCCATCAGTGAGTTGGCAGCCGATGATGGCTACACCTTC.

V usage is TRBV7-2 and J usage is TRBJ1-2; no reliable D call. The CDR3 extends over 11 amino acids. CDR1 is SGHTA and CDR2 is FQGNSA in the germline V gene. Between the trimmed V and J ends, which lost 11 bases and 0 bases, there was a span of 7 bases. The CDR3 DNA reads as TGTGCCCAAGAAGCTAACTATGGCTACACCTTC. Translation gives CAQEANYGYTF.

The rearrangement joins TRBV18 to TRBJ2-1; TRBD2 matches at 12 bases. Unmatched junction bases numbered 4, after V lost 3 bases and J lost 7 bases. This CDR3 comprises 15 residues. Per the germline V gene, CDR1 is KGHSH and CDR2 is LQKENI. The CDR3 nucleotides are TGTGCCAGCTCACCTCCCGGGACTAGCGGGAATGAGCAGTTCTTC. Translated: CASSPPGTSGNEQFF.

The CDR3 protein is CASSLGLSTDTQYF. In DNA, the CDR3 is TGTGCCAGCAGCTTAGGGCTAAGCACAGATACGCAGTATTTT. V is TRBV7-2 and J is TRBJ2-3, with D hard to call. Trimming took 1 base from V and 0 from J, leaving 5 bases between them. Looked up from germline, CDR1 is SGHTA and CDR2 is FQGNSA. CDR3 length equals 14 residues.

The V call is TRBV2, the J call TRBJ2-7; D not certain. The CDR3 consists of 12 residues. The V end was cut by 4 bases, the J end by 2 bases, with 6 bases between. Germline-derived CDR1 and CDR2 are SNHLY and FYNNEI. CDR3 nucleotide sequence: TGTGCCAGCAGTGCCAGCACCTACGAGCAGTACTTC. Residues: CASSASTYEQYF.

The chain couples TRBV14 to TRBJ2-1; tentatively, D is TRBD1 (6 bases). Germline V gives CDR1 SGHDN, CDR2 FVKESK. The V end lost 1 base, the J end lost 12 bases, and 19 bases lay between the germline ends. This CDR3 comprises 15 residues. CDR3 region: CASSQGGPRGMMQFF. The CDR3 bases are TGTGCCAGCAGCCAAGGGGGGCCTAGAGGAATGATGCAGTTCTTC.

The chain's CDR3 is CASSPRRGYEQYF. CDR3 coding DNA: TGTGCCAGCTCACCACGGCGGGGTTACGAGCAGTACTTC. V usage is TRBV18 and J usage is TRBJ2-7; a weak D match, TRBD2 (6 bases). Germline V gene data show CDR1 as KGHSH and CDR2 as LQKENI. The CDR3 contains 13 residues. The V and J ends lost 1 base and 4 bases respectively, with 8 bases between them.

The genes are TRBV2 and TRBJ2-1, with D possibly TRBD2 on 6 matching bases. CDR1 is SNHLY and CDR2 is FYNNEI in the germline V gene. The CDR3 length is 16 residues. Trimming stripped 4 bases from V and 3 bases from J, with 16 bases between. The CDR3 nucleotides are TGTGCCAGCAGTGGAATGGGTGGGCGGGGCTACAATGAGCAGTTCTTC. Translation: CASSGMGGRGYNEQFF.

The chain is built from TRBV28 and TRBJ2-1, with 10 bases matching TRBD2. CDR1 MDHEN and CDR2 SYDVKM come from the germline V gene. The CDR3 sequence is 15 residues long. J gave up 5 bases and V 2 bases, and 3 bases lay outside the gene matches. CDR3 loop: CASSLRTSGNNEQFF. CDR3 sequence (DNA): TGTGCCAGCAGTTTAAGGACTAGCGGTAACAATGAGCAGTTCTTC.

The CDR3 here is CASSLPGHFEQFF. The DNA for the CDR3 is TGTGCCAGCAGTTTACCGGGACACTTTGAGCAGTTCTTC. The chain uses TRBV28 and TRBJ2-1, with D maybe TRBD1 (6 bases). Germline CDR1 and CDR2: MDHEN and SYDVKM. V was clipped by 2 bases and J by 9 bases, with 11 bases between them. The CDR3 is 13 residues long. The entire variable domain, with the rest obtained from reference TRBV28 and TRBJ2-1, is as follows: DVKVTQSSRYLVKRTGEKVFLECVQDMDHENMFWYRQDPGLGLRLIYFSYDVKMKEKGDIPEGYSVSREKKERFSLILESASTNQTSMYLCASSLPGHFEQFFGPGTRLTVL.

This chain links TRBV18 with TRBJ2-7; a weak D match, TRBD2 (7 bases). This CDR3 comprises 15 residues. Looked up from germline, CDR1 is KGHSH and CDR2 is LQKENI. V lost 3 bases and J 2 bases, leaving 14 bases between the germline ends. The CDR3 loop is CASSPVKGGAYEQYF. The DNA of the CDR3 is TGTGCCAGCTCACCGGTTAAGGGGGGGGCCTACGAGCAGTACTTC.

This clone was detected a few times. The sample contains more than one DNA sequence encoding this CDR3. The genes are TRBV18 and TRBJ2-5; D unresolved. Deletions cut 4 bases from V and 1 base from J, with 1 base between. The CDR3 is 11 residues long. CDR1 is KGHSH and CDR2 is LQKENI in the germline V gene. The CDR3 coding sequence is TGTGCCAGCTCACTCCAAGAGACCCAGTACTTC. This gives the protein CASSLQETQYF.

The CDR3 here is CASSPSGSLTNEAFF. Here the CDR3 DNA reads TGCGCCAGCAGCCCCTCGGGCTCCCTGACCAATGAAGCTTTCTTT. The rearrangement links TRBV5-1 to TRBJ1-1; D is uncertain. The CDR3 runs 15 residues. The ends were cut back, 4 bases at V and 7 bases at J, with 20 bases in the middle. Per the germline V gene, CDR1 is SGHRS and CDR2 is YFSETQ.